Presented here are 23 T cell receptor beta chains from one specimen sequenced in a study of cytomegalovirus exposure and HLA in healthy donors. Primers: 60 Vbeta forward and 13 Jbeta reverse. The table came from immunoSEQ multiplex PCR; TCRdb's copy has only in-frame clones and leaves some out. Among about 100,000 clones listed, around two thirds were seen once. The sequencing input was PBMCs. Every receptor here comes from a man aged 25 to 45 in good health and CMV-seropositive.

This clone came up a few times. V is TRBV4-1 and J is TRBJ2-5; 15 positions match TRBD2. The V segment lost 4 bases and the J segment 0 bases; nucleotides outside the gene matches: 6. The CDR3 spans 18 residues. The germline gives CDR1 MGHRA, CDR2 YSYEKL. As DNA, the CDR3 is TGCGCCAGCAGCCCCTGGGGACTAGCGGGGGGATACCAAGAGACCCAGTACTTC. It translates to CASSPWGLAGGYQETQYF.

The chain has TRBV7-3 and TRBJ1-5; D is unclear. CDR3 length: 14 residues. V dropped 1 base and J dropped 4 bases, with 8 bases sitting between them. Germline CDR1 SGHTA, CDR2 FQGTGA. The CDR3 sequence is CASSLRQINQPQHF. DNA for the CDR3: TGTGCCAGCAGCTTAAGGCAGATTAATCAGCCCCAGCATTTT.

The chain couples TRBV6-5 to TRBJ2-3; TRBD2 agrees at 9 bases. This CDR3 spans 15 amino acids. Trimming at V came to 5 bases and at J to 7 bases, leaving 10 bases not matched to a gene. Germline loops: CDR1 MNHEY, CDR2 SVGAGI. CDR3 region: CASSGRGGQGNTQYF. The CDR3 DNA sequence: TGTGCCAGCAGTGGGCGGGGGGGCCAAGGAAATACGCAGTATTTT.

This clone was detected only a few times. The rearrangement uses TRBV14 and TRBJ2-1; 8 bases align to TRBD2. The CDR3 has 17 amino acids. Germline CDR1 and CDR2: SGHDN and FVKESK. Trimming cost V 3 bases and J 4 bases; bases outside gene matches: 11. The CDR3 sequence is CASSQLSGDQSYNEQFF. In DNA form, the CDR3 reads TGTGCCAGCAGCCAGCTTAGCGGGGACCAATCTTACAATGAGCAGTTCTTC.

The chain recombines TRBV5-1 with TRBJ1-6; 7 nucleotides match TRBD1. This CDR3 is built from 16 residues. V was pared by 1 base and J by 0 bases, with 1 base of the junction left unmatched. Per germline, CDR1 SGHRS and CDR2 YFSETQ. The CDR3: CASSLWDSSYNSPLHF. The CDR3 DNA reads TGCGCCAGCAGCTTGTGGGACAGCTCCTATAATTCACCCCTCCACTTT.

The rearrangement joins TRBV6-1 to TRBJ1-5; possible D gene TRBD1, 6 bases. The CDR3 loop spans 14 amino acids. CDR1 and CDR2 from the germline V gene are MNHNS and SASEGT. Trimming shortened V by 3 bases and J by 7 bases, and 13 bases separated the two germline ends. The CDR3 region has the DNA TGTGCCAGCAGTGATTTACAGGGAAAACAGCCCCAGCATTTT. Translation: CASSDLQGKQPQHF.

The chain uses TRBV7-6 and TRBJ2-7, with TRBD2 matching 8 bases. V gave up 1 base and J gave up 3 bases; unmatched junction bases: 5. Germline V gives CDR1 SGHVS, CDR2 FNYEAQ. There are 15 residues in the CDR3. The CDR3 coding sequence is TGTGCCAGCAGCTTAGAGATGGGGACTAGCTACGAGCAGTACTTC. Its translation: CASSLEMGTSYEQYF.

The V gene is TRBV5-4, the J gene TRBJ1-1; 8 nucleotides match TRBD1. The V gene's germline CDR1 is SGHNT and CDR2 YYREEE (reference sequence). The CDR3 contains 16 residues. With V trimmed by 4 bases and J by 11 bases, 19 bases remained unmatched. The DNA for the CDR3 is TGTGCCAGCAGCATGACAGGGGCCCCTGTGCTGAATAAGGCTTTCTTT. Its translation: CASSMTGAPVLNKAFF.

This clone was counted only a few times. The chain has TRBV7-2 and TRBJ1-5; D is unclear. Germline V gene sequence: CDR1 SGHTA, CDR2 FQGNSA. The CDR3 loop spans 14 amino acids. Trimming cost V 2 bases and J 5 bases, with 10 bases left between them. CDR3 in amino acids: CASSLPQVYQPQHF. CDR3 sequence (DNA): TGTGCCAGCAGCTTACCCCAGGTCTATCAGCCCCAGCATTTT.

For the CDR3, the DNA is TGCGCCAGCAGCTCGACAGGCCACCAGGGGGGAGAGACCCAGTACTTC. Translation: CASSSTGHQGGETQYF. The J gene is TRBJ2-5, the V gene TRBV5-1; D perhaps matches TRBD1 (7 bases). Germline-derived CDR1 and CDR2 are SGHRS and YFSETQ. The CDR3 is 16 residues long. V lost 3 bases and J lost 4, with 19 bases in between.

Comments on this clone: The sample holds other DNA sequences that translate to the same CDR3. The V call is TRBV19, the J call TRBJ2-5; 12 bases are shared with TRBD1. The CDR3 is 15 residues long. The V gene end was trimmed by 4 bases and the J gene end by 4 bases; junction bases not matched to a gene: 4. CDR1 LNHDA and CDR2 SQIVND come from the germline V gene (reference sequence). This CDR3 reads CASSTGQGAGETQYF. CDR3 coding DNA: TGTGCCAGTAGTACGGGACAGGGGGCGGGAGAGACCCAGTACTTC.

The chain is built from TRBV6-6 and TRBJ2-6; D unclear. Germline V gene lookup returns CDR1 MNHNY and CDR2 SVGAGI (reference sequence). There are 13 residues in the CDR3. With 4 bases removed from V and 4 bases from J, the gap between germline ends came to 5 bases. The CDR3: CASSSQGANVLTF. DNA of the CDR3: TGTGCCAGCAGTTCACAGGGGGCCAACGTCCTGACTTTC.

V usage is TRBV2 and J usage is TRBJ1-4; possibly TRBD1 for D (6 bases). This CDR3 has 14 residues. V gave up 3 bases and J gave up 10 bases, with 15 bases separating them. CDR1 SNHLY and CDR2 FYNNEI come from the germline V gene. CDR3 DNA sequence: TGTGCCAGCAGTGAGGGGGCACCATCGGTAAAACTGTTTTTT. Translating gives CASSEGAPSVKLFF.

This chain uses TRBV5-1 with TRBJ2-1, with TRBD2 matching 10 bases. The germline V gene encodes CDR1 SGHRS and CDR2 YFSETQ. The CDR3 runs to 16 residues. Trimming cost V 4 bases and J 4 bases; bases outside gene matches: 8. The CDR3: CASSKSLAGEYNEQFF. In DNA form, the CDR3 reads TGCGCCAGCAGCAAGTCCCTAGCGGGGGAGTACAATGAGCAGTTCTTC.

This clone has only a few counts. The chain recombines TRBV19 with TRBJ1-5; 9 bases match TRBD1. V shed 3 bases and J 2 bases; nucleotides not matched to a gene: 2. The CDR3 runs to 15 residues. Germline lookup yields CDR1 LNHDA and CDR2 SQIVND (reference sequence). The CDR3 region is CASSMGQGGNQPQHF. The CDR3 DNA is TGTGCCAGTAGTATGGGACAGGGAGGCAATCAGCCCCAGCATTTT.

The chain links TRBV9 to TRBJ1-2; possible D gene TRBD1, 6 bases. V lost 4 bases to trimming and J lost 2 bases, with 27 bases between them. Germline lookup yields CDR1 SGDLS and CDR2 YYNGEE. There are 19 residues in the CDR3. Here the CDR3 DNA reads TGTGCCAGCAGCTCAGGGGCCGGCGCACCAAGGGAAGCCAACTATGGCTACACCTTC. This gives the protein CASSSGAGAPREANYGYTF.

The chain is built from TRBV11-3 and TRBJ2-1, with D maybe TRBD2 (5 bases). The germline gives CDR1 SGHNT, CDR2 YENEEA. V was clipped by 4 bases and J by 2 bases, with 9 bases between them. The CDR3 sequence is 14 residues long. The CDR3 protein is CASSSDFPYNEQFF. The CDR3 nucleotides are TGTGCCAGCAGCTCGGACTTCCCCTACAATGAGCAGTTCTTC.

The V call is TRBV7-3, the J call TRBJ1-5; 9 positions match TRBD1. With 4 bases clipped from V and 2 bases from J, the junction kept 3 bases outside the gene matches. The CDR3 runs 15 residues. Germline CDR1 and CDR2: SGHTA and FQGTGA. CDR3 loop: CASSSRTGGNQPQHF. The CDR3 coding sequence is TGTGCCAGCAGCTCTCGGACAGGGGGCAATCAGCCCCAGCATTTT.

In this sample, this clone turned up a few times. This sequence joins TRBV6-5 and TRBJ1-2; 10 bases align to TRBD1. The CDR3 contains 15 residues. Germline V gives CDR1 MNHEY, CDR2 SVGAGI. The V segment lost 2 bases and the J segment 8 bases; nucleotides outside the gene matches: 8. Here the CDR3 DNA reads TGTGCCAGCAGTTACCGTTCGACAGGGGGCCACGGCTACACCTTC. The encoded protein is CASSYRSTGGHGYTF.

This clone was counted between two and nine times. This chain's CDR3 is CARSPGTGEPYGYTF. Here the CDR3 DNA reads TGTGCCAGAAGCCCCGGGACAGGGGAACCCTATGGCTACACCTTC. The chain links TRBV5-3 to TRBJ1-2; 10 nucleotides agree with TRBD1. TRBV5-3 is an open reading frame whose function is uncertain. The CDR3 runs to 15 residues. The V gene end was trimmed by 4 bases and the J gene end by 4 bases; junction bases not matched to a gene: 7.

The CDR3 sequence is CAISGHRSYEQYF. For the CDR3, the DNA is TGTGCCATTTCCGGACATCGTTCCTACGAGCAGTACTTC. The chain joins TRBV6-1 to TRBJ2-7; D may be TRBD1 (5 bases). V dropped 10 bases and J dropped 1 base, with 14 bases sitting between them. Germline V CDR1 and CDR2: MNHNS, SASEGT. The CDR3 runs to 13 residues.

The chain carries TRBV2 and TRBJ2-1; D possibly corresponds to TRBD2 (5 bases). Germline CDR1 is SNHLY and CDR2 is FYNNEI. This CDR3 spans 12 amino acids. Trimming cost V 4 bases and J 9 bases, with 10 bases left between them. CDR3 loop: CASSATTPEQFF. In nucleotides, the CDR3 is TGTGCCAGCAGTGCGACTACGCCTGAGCAGTTCTTC.

The rearrangement uses TRBV4-1 and TRBJ2-5; D uncertain. V lost 5 bases to trimming and J lost 2 bases, with 9 bases between them. This CDR3 has 13 residues. Germline lookup yields CDR1 MGHRA and CDR2 YSYEKL. The CDR3 loop is CASSSQRQETQYF. In DNA, the CDR3 is TGCGCCAGCAGCTCACAGAGACAAGAGACCCAGTACTTC.